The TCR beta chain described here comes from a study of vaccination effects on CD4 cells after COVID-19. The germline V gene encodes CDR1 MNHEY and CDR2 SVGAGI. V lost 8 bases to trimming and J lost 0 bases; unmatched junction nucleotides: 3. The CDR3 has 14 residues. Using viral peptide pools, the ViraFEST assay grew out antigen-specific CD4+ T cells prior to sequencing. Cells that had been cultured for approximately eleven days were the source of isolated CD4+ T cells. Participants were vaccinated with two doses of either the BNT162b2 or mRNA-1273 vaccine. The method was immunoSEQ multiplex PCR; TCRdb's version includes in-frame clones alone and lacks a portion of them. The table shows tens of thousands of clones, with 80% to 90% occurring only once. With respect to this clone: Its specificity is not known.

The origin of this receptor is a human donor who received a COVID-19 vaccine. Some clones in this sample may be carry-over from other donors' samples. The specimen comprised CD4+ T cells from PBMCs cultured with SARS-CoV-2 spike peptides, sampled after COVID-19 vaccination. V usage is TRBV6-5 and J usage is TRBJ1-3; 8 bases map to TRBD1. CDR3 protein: CASGTGISGNTIYF. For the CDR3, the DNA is TGTGCCAGCGGGACAGGTATCTCTGGAAACACCATATATTTT.